These 14 T cell receptor beta chains were sequenced from one sample in a study of T cell responses to AZD1222 COVID-19 vaccine. Clones were read by immunoSEQ multiplex PCR, and TCRdb kept only the in-frame ones, dropping some. The sample consists of approximately 110,000 clones, around 87% of them appearing once. Here the sequenced sample was peripheral blood, taken on day 0 of AZD1222 vaccination. These receptors were collected from an adult in good health.

V and J are TRBV24-1 and TRBJ2-3; weak D call: TRBD1 (7 bases). The CDR3 consists of 13 residues. V shed 7 bases and J shed 2 bases, with 9 bases lying between them. Germline loops: CDR1 KGHDR, CDR2 SFDVKD. CDR3 in amino acids: CATSRGDTDTQYF. The CDR3, as DNA: TGTGCCACCAGCAGGGGGGACACAGATACGCAGTATTTT.

V usage is TRBV7-2 and J usage is TRBJ2-7; perhaps TRBD1 as D (5 bases). This CDR3 is built from 14 residues. The germline CDR1 and CDR2 sequences are SGHTA and FQGNSA. Trimming removed 5 bases from V and 2 bases from J, with 13 bases in between. CDR3 sequence reads: CASSPVKGTYEQYF. DNA of the CDR3: TGTGCCAGCAGCCCCGTTAAGGGGACCTACGAGCAGTACTTC.

The rearrangement links TRBV7-9 to TRBJ2-1; TRBD2 is a possible D gene (5 bases). V was cut by 5 bases and J by 0 bases, with 17 bases left in between. The CDR3 runs to 17 residues. CDR1 and CDR2 from the germline V gene are SEHNR and FQNEAQ (reference sequence). The CDR3 bases are TGTGCCAGCAGCGAACGAGGGCTGATGAGCTCCTACAATGAGCAGTTCTTC. Translated: CASSERGLMSSYNEQFF.

CDR3 loop: CASSGHAGGEEKLFF. The CDR3 region has the DNA TGCGCCAGCAGCGGTCACGCAGGGGGTGAGGAAAAACTGTTTTTT. V is TRBV4-3 and J is TRBJ1-4; 7 bases line up with TRBD1. Per the germline V gene, CDR1 is LGHNA and CDR2 is YSLEER. The CDR3 sequence is 15 residues long. V was pared by 5 bases and J by 8 bases, with 11 bases of the junction left unmatched.

The V call is TRBV9, the J call TRBJ2-3, with TRBD2 identical over 7 bases. The CDR3 sequence is 16 residues long. With 7 bases clipped from V and 3 bases from J, the junction kept 14 bases outside the gene matches. Germline loops: CDR1 SGDLS, CDR2 YYNGEE. The DNA of the CDR3 is TGTGCCAGCTCGGTCCGGGGGGATGGAGTTACAGATACGCAGTATTTT. It specifies CASSVRGDGVTDTQYF.

The gene calls are TRBV11-2 and TRBJ1-1; D is possibly TRBD1 (6 bases). Germline CDR1 is SGHAT and CDR2 is FQNNGV. Trimming left V 1 base short and J 1 base short, with 7 bases between. The CDR3 contains 14 residues. The CDR3 DNA reads as TGTGCCAGCAGCTTAGCCAGGGGGAACACTGAAGCTTTCTTT. Translating it yields CASSLARGNTEAFF.

The chain is built from TRBV7-8 and TRBJ2-5, with TRBD2 matching over 10 bases. The CDR3 is 16 residues long. The V segment lost 5 bases and the J segment 1 base; nucleotides outside the gene matches: 7. From germline, CDR1 is SGHVS and CDR2 FQNEAQ. This chain's CDR3 is CASSPGLAGAQETQYF. The CDR3 DNA reads as TGTGCCAGCAGCCCCGGGCTAGCGGGGGCCCAAGAGACCCAGTACTTC.

The chain joins TRBV12-5 to TRBJ2-2, with D maybe TRBD1 (5 bases). With 3 bases removed from V and 5 bases from J, the gap between germline ends came to 13 bases. The CDR3 length is 15 residues. Germline V lookup: CDR1 LGHNT, CDR2 FRNRAP. CDR3 amino acids: CASGFWQGRTGELFF. As DNA, the CDR3 is TGTGCTAGTGGTTTTTGGCAGGGTCGTACCGGGGAGCTGTTTTTT.

The chain employs TRBV28 and TRBJ2-5, with D perhaps matching TRBD1 or TRBD2 (5 bases each). Germline CDR1 and CDR2: MDHEN and SYDVKM. Trimming removed 4 bases at V and 4 bases at J, with 22 bases between. The CDR3 is made up of 17 amino acids. The CDR3 bases are TGTGCCAGCAGTTCCCCCCCCTGGTGGGGGACGAGAGAGACCCAGTACTTC. Encoded protein: CASSSPPWWGTRETQYF.

V is TRBV5-5 and J is TRBJ2-3, with a weak D call TRBD1 (8 bases). The V gene lost 6 bases and the J gene lost 4 bases, with 12 bases spanning the gap. The germline gives CDR1 SGHKS, CDR2 YYEKEE (reference sequence). The CDR3 length is 13 residues. The chain's CDR3 is CASNRGGADTQYF. The CDR3, as DNA: TGTGCCAGCAACAGGGGGGGGGCAGATACGCAGTATTTT.

The chain recombines TRBV5-6 with TRBJ2-7, with 7 positions matching TRBD1. The CDR3 consists of 13 residues. V dropped 4 bases and J dropped 3; count of bases not matched to a gene: 4. Germline CDR1 reads SGHDT; CDR2 reads YYEEEE. The CDR3 protein is CASSRDSVYEQYF. CDR3 DNA: TGTGCCAGCAGCCGGGACAGCGTCTACGAGCAGTACTTC.

The chain is built from TRBV27 and TRBJ1-6; D is uncertain. Germline V gives CDR1 MNHEY, CDR2 SMNVEV (reference sequence). The V gene lost 6 bases and the J gene lost 10 bases, with 10 bases spanning the gap. This CDR3 spans 12 amino acids. CDR3 DNA: TGTGCCAGCAGCAACCCGGGGTCACCCCTCCACTTT. It translates to CASSNPGSPLHF.

This clone came up once. Compared with germline, one end of the junction differs, possibly owing to a read error. The sample contains more than one DNA sequence encoding this CDR3. The V and J genes are TRBV12-5 and TRBJ2-2; 11 bases align to TRBD1. The CDR3 sequence is 15 residues long. Looked up from germline, CDR1 is LGHNT and CDR2 is FRNRAP. This chain's CDR3 is CASGLGQGVTGELFF. CDR3 nucleotide sequence: TGTGCTAGTGGATTGGGACAGGGGGTCACCGGGGAGCTGTTTTTT.

The genes are TRBV2 and TRBJ2-5, with a tentative D call TRBD2 (6 bases). CDR1 and CDR2 (germline): SNHLY, FYNNEI. This CDR3 region has 13 residues. With 5 bases removed from V and 3 bases from J, the gap between germline ends came to 10 bases. CDR3 nucleotides: TGTGCCAGCAGTTGGGGGGAGGAAGAGACCCAGTACTTC. It specifies CASSWGEEETQYF. Full variable domain (missing parts from reference TRBV2 and TRBJ2-5): EPEVTQTPSHQVTQMGQEVILRCVPISNHLYFYWYRQILGQKVEFLVSFYNNEISEKSEIFDDQFSVERPDGSNFTLKIRSTKLEDSAMYFCASSWGEEETQYFGPGTRLLVL.